Shown below are 7 T cell receptor beta chains from a single sample sequenced in a study of somatic mutations in cytotoxic T cells in rheumatoid arthritis. The method was immunoSEQ multiplex PCR; TCRdb's version includes in-frame clones alone and lacks a portion of them. The repertoire includes around 20,000 clones, roughly four fifths of them detected once, and 13% to 15% sits in the top ten. The sequencing input was CD8+ T cells sorted from blood. The receptors come from an adult with rheumatoid arthritis.

This clone was picked up one time. The chain links TRBV21-1 to TRBJ2-1; the listed D gene, TRBD2, was not tested against the DNA. TRBV21-1 is noted as a pseudogene. This CDR3 spans 16 amino acids. CDR3 loop: CARASLAGGPYNEQFF. CDR3 sequence (DNA): TGTGCCAGAGCAAGTCTGGCGGGAGGACCCTACAATGAGCAGTTCTTC.

This clone was found once. The chain links TRBV5-4 to TRBJ2-3; 8 nucleotides agree with TRBD1. CDR1 and CDR2 from the germline V gene are SGHNT and YYREEE (reference sequence). CDR3 length: 15 residues. The J segment lost 5 bases and the V segment lost 2 bases, leaving 7 bases of the junction unmatched. The CDR3 DNA follows: TGTGCCAGCAGCTTCTGGCAGGGGGCAGAAGATACGCAGTATTTT. It translates to CASSFWQGAEDTQYF.

Comments on this clone: Other nucleotide sequences from this sample produce the same CDR3. V gene TRBV7-3 combines with J gene TRBJ2-5, with TRBD1 matching over 8 bases. V lost 5 bases and J lost 1; bases outside the gene matches: 3. The CDR3 consists of 14 residues. CDR1 is SGHTA and CDR2 is FQGTGA in the germline V gene. CDR3 nucleotides: TGTGCCAGCAGCCTCACAGGGGGCCAAGAGACCCAGTACTTC. Translated, it gives CASSLTGGQETQYF.

The chain links TRBV5-6 to TRBJ2-1, with D maybe TRBD2 (6 bases). The germline gives CDR1 SGHDT, CDR2 YYEEEE. CDR3 length equals 16 residues. Trimming shortened V by 0 bases and J by 1 base, and 11 bases separated the two germline ends. This CDR3 is CASSLVIGSSYNEQFF. CDR3 sequence (DNA): TGTGCCAGCAGCTTGGTTATCGGGAGTTCCTACAATGAGCAGTTCTTC.

CDR3 amino acids: CASSPRQMNTEAFF. DNA of the CDR3: TGTGCCAGCAGCCCGAGACAGATGAACACTGAAGCTTTCTTT. The rearrangement joins TRBV4-2 to TRBJ1-1, with a possible D match to TRBD1 (5 bases). With 4 bases removed from V and 0 bases from J, the gap between germline ends came to 9 bases. This CDR3 region has 14 residues. The germline V gene has CDR1 LGHNA and CDR2 YNFKEQ.

The chain carries TRBV29-1 and TRBJ2-5; D possibly matches TRBD1 or TRBD2 (5 bases each). This CDR3 spans 14 amino acids. V was trimmed by 5 bases and J by 5 bases, leaving 18 bases between them. The V gene's germline CDR1 is SQVTM and CDR2 ANQGSEA. DNA for the CDR3: TGCAGCGTTCCTTCCGGGACCCAAGGGGAGACCCAGTACTTC. Translated: CSVPSGTQGETQYF. Variable domain in full (rest from reference TRBV29-1 and TRBJ2-5): SAVISQKPSRDICQRGTSLTIQCQVDSQVTMMFWYRQQPGQSLTLIATANQGSEATYESGFVIDKFPISRPNLTFSTLTVSNMSPEDSSIYLCSVPSGTQGETQYFGPGTRLLVL.

V is TRBV7-9 and J is TRBJ1-4, with TRBD1 matching over 7 bases. The CDR3 sequence is 15 residues long. The ends lost 5 bases at V and 4 bases at J; junction bases unmatched: 7. Germline CDR1 and CDR2: SEHNR and FQNEAQ (reference sequence). CDR3: CASSRRGDLNEKLFF. CDR3 DNA sequence: TGTGCCAGCAGCCGCAGGGGGGATCTTAATGAAAAACTGTTTTTT.